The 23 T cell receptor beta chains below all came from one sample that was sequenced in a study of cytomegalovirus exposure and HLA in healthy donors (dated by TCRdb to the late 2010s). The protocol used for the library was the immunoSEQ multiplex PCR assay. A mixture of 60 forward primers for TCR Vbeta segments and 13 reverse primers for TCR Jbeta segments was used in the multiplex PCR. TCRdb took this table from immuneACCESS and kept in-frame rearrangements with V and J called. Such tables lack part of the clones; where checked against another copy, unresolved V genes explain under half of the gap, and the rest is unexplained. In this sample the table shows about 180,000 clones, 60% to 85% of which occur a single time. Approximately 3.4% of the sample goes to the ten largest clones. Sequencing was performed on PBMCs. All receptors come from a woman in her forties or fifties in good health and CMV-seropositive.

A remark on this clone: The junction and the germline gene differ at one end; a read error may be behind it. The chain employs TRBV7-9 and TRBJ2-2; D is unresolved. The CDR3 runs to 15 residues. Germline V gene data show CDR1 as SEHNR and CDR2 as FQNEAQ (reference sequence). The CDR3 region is CSSSLPLLMAGELFF. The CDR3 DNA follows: TGTTCCAGCAGCTTACCGCTACTCATGGCCGGGGAGCTGTTTTTT.

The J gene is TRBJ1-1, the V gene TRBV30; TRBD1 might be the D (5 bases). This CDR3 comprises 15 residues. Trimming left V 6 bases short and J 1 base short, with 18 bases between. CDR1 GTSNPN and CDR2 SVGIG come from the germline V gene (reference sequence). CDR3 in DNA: TGTGCCTGCATTAGAGCGGGACGGCAGAACACTGAAGCTTTCTTT. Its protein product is CACIRAGRQNTEAFF. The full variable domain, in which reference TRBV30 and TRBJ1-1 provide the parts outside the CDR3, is SQTIHQWPATLVQPVGSPLSLECTVEGTSNPNLYWYRQAAGRGLQLLFYSVGIGQISSEVPQNLSASRPQDRQFILSSKKLLLSDSGFYLCACIRAGRQNTEAFFGQGTRLTVV.

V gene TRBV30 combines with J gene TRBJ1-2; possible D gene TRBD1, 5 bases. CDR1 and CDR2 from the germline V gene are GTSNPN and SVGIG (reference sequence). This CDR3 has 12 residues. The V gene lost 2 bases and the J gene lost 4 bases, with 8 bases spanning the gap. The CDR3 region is CAWSTGGYGYTF. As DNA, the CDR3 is TGTGCCTGGAGTACGGGGGGCTATGGCTACACCTTC.

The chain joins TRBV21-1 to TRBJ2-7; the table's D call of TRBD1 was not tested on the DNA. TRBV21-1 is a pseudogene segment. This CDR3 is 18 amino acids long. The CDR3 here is CASSSEDRHDVFTYEQYF. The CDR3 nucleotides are TGTGCCAGCAGCTCGGAGGACAGGCACGACGTTTTCACCTACGAGCAGTACTTC.

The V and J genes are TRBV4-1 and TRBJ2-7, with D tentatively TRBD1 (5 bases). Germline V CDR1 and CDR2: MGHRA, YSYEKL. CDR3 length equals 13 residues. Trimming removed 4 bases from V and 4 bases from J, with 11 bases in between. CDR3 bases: TGCGCCAGCAGCCCCCGGCAGGGTTACGAGCAGTACTTC. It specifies CASSPRQGYEQYF.

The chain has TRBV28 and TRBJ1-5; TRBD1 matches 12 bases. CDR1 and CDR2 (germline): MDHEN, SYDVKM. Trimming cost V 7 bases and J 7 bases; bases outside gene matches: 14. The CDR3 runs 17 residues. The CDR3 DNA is TGTGCCAGCACCCTATTCGCCGGGACAGGGGGCTGGCAGCCCCAGCATTTT. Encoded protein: CASTLFAGTGGWQPQHF.

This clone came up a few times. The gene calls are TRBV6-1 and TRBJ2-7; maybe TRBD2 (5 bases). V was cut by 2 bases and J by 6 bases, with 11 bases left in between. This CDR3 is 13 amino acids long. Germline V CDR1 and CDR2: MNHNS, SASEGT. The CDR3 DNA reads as TGTGCCAGCAGTGAAATCGGGGTGTCCGAGCAGTACTTC. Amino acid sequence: CASSEIGVSEQYF.

The CDR3 bases are TGTGCCACCAGCAGAGATCCAGAATACGAGCAGTACTTC. The encoded protein is CATSRDPEYEQYF. The chain carries TRBV15 and TRBJ2-7, with unresolved D. CDR1 and CDR2 (germline): LNHNV, YYDKDF (reference sequence). This CDR3 region has 13 residues. The V end lost 0 bases, the J end lost 4 bases, and 7 bases lay between the germline ends.

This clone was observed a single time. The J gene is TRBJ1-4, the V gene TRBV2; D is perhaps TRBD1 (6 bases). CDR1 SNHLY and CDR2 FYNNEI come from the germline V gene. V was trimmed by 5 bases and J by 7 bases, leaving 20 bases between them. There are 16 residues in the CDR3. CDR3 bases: TGTGCCAGCAGTCCCCTAGGGGGAGGGACGGGTGAAAAACTGTTTTTT. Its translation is CASSPLGGGTGEKLFF.

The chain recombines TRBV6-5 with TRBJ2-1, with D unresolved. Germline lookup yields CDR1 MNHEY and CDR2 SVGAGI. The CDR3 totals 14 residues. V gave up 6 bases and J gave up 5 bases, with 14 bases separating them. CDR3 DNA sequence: TGTGCCAGCAGCCCCGCGGCCGATCACAATGAGCAGTTCTTC. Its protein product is CASSPAADHNEQFF.

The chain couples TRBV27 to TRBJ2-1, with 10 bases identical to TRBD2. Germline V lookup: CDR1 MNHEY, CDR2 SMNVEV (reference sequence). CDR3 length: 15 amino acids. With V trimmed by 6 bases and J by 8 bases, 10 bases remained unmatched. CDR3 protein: CASRTLGLASHEQFF. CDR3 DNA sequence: TGTGCCAGCAGGACCCTGGGACTAGCGTCACATGAGCAGTTCTTC.

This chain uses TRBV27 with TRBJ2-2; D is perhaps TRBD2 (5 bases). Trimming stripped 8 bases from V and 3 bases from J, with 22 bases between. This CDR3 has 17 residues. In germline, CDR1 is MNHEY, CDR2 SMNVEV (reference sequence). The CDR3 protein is CASRSLSAEGYTGELFF. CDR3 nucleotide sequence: TGTGCCAGCCGAAGTCTGTCAGCGGAAGGTTACACCGGGGAGCTGTTTTTT.

The CDR3 sequence is CASSDFGQTYFNEQFF. In DNA, the CDR3 is TGCGCCAGCAGTGACTTCGGACAGACTTATTTCAATGAGCAGTTCTTC. V and J are TRBV10-1 and TRBJ2-1; D might be TRBD1 (6 bases). V was cut by 3 bases and J by 6 bases, with 18 bases left in between. CDR3 length: 16 amino acids. CDR1 and CDR2 (germline): WNHNN, SYGVQD (reference sequence).

The CDR3 loop is CASSFKFRVQPQHF. In DNA form, the CDR3 reads TGTGCCAGCAGTTTTAAATTCAGGGTTCAGCCCCAGCATTTT. The chain recombines TRBV28 with TRBJ1-5, with D perhaps matching TRBD1 (5 bases). The CDR3 is made up of 14 amino acids. Per the germline V gene, CDR1 is MDHEN and CDR2 is SYDVKM. Trimming pared 3 bases from V and 6 bases from J, leaving 12 bases between.

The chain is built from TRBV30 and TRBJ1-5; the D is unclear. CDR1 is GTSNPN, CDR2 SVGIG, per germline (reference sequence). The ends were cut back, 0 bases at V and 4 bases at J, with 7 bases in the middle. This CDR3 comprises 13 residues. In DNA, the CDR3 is TGTGCCTGGAGTGTACTATCGAATCAGCCCCAGCATTTT. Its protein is CAWSVLSNQPQHF.

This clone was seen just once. CDR3 sequence: CASSLDSYEQYF. The CDR3 DNA reads TGTGCCAGCTCTCTGGACAGCTACGAGCAGTACTTC. The gene calls are TRBV18 and TRBJ2-7; possibly TRBD1 for D (6 bases). The CDR3 consists of 12 residues. V lost 6 bases, J lost 3 bases, and 9 bases lay in between. CDR1 is KGHSH and CDR2 is LQKENI in the germline V gene.

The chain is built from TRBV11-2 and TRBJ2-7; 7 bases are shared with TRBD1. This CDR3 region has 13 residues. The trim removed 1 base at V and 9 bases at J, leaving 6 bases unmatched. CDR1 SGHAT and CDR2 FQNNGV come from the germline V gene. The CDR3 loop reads CASSLGGTAPQYF. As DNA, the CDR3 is TGTGCCAGCAGCTTAGGGGGGACAGCTCCGCAGTACTTC.

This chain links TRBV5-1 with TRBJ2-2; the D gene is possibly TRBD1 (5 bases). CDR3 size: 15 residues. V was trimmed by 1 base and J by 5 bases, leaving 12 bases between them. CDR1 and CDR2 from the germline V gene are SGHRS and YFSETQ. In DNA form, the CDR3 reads TGCGCCAGCAGCTTGACTCGCTCAGGGACCGGGGAGCTGTTTTTT. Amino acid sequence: CASSLTRSGTGELFF.

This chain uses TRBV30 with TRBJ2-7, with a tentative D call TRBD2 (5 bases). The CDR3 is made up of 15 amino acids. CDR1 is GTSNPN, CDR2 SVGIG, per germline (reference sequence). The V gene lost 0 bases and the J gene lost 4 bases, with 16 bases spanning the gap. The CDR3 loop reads CAWSVGTARGYEQYF. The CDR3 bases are TGTGCCTGGAGTGTAGGCACGGCCCGAGGGTACGAGCAGTACTTC.

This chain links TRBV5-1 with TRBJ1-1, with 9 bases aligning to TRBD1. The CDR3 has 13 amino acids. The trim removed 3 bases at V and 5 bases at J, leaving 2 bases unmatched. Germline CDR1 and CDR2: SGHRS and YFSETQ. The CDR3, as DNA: TGCGCCAGCAGCTATGGACAGGGGACTGAAGCTTTCTTT. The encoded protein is CASSYGQGTEAFF.

The CDR3 loop reads CASSLFPGQGNEKLFF. In nucleotides, the CDR3 is TGTGCCAGCAGTTTATTCCCGGGACAGGGTAATGAAAAACTGTTTTTT. This chain joins TRBV6-5 and TRBJ1-4, with 9 bases lining up with TRBD1. The CDR3 sequence is 16 residues long. Losses at the gene ends were 4 bases for V and 4 bases for J; bases not matched to a gene: 7. The germline CDR1 and CDR2 sequences are MNHEY and SVGAGI.

The CDR3 protein is CASSQDRLRGLGGETQYF. CDR3 DNA sequence: TGCGCCAGCAGCCAAGATCGACTCAGGGGGCTGGGTGGGGAGACCCAGTACTTC. The chain uses TRBV4-1 and TRBJ2-5, with 8 bases fitting TRBD1. The length of the CDR3 is 18 residues. Trimming at V came to 0 bases and at J to 5 bases, leaving 14 bases not matched to a gene. Germline-derived CDR1 and CDR2 are MGHRA and YSYEKL.

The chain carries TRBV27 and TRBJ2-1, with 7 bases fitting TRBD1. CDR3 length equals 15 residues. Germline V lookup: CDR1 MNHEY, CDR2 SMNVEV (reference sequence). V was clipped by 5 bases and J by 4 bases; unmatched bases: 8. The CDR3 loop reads CASSGTGDLYNEQFF. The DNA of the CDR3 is TGTGCCAGCAGTGGAACAGGGGACCTATACAATGAGCAGTTCTTC.